Presented here are 10 T cell receptor beta chains from one specimen sequenced in a study of cytomegalovirus exposure and HLA in healthy donors. PCR amplification relied on 60 Vbeta primers (plus 13 Jbeta primers). TCRdb's table, derived via immunoSEQ multiplex PCR, lists solely in-frame clones and lacks some. The sample has approximately 170,000 clones; roughly three quarters are singletons. Sequencing was carried out using PBMCs. These receptors originate from a male donor in good health and CMV-seropositive.

The genes are TRBV27 and TRBJ2-6; 7 bases match TRBD1. Losses at the gene ends were 7 bases for V and 0 bases for J; bases not matched to a gene: 3. Germline values: CDR1 MNHEY, CDR2 SMNVEV (reference sequence). The CDR3 is 15 residues long. This CDR3 reads CASKRQGSGANVLTF. The CDR3, as DNA: TGTGCCAGCAAGAGACAGGGCTCTGGGGCCAACGTCCTGACTTTC.

The chain carries TRBV6-5 and TRBJ2-6; possibly TRBD2 for D (7 bases). The CDR3 is 12 amino acids. Germline V CDR1 and CDR2: MNHEY, SVGAGI. V lost 6 bases and J lost 13, with 13 bases in between. CDR3 residues: CASRGGPGVLTF. The CDR3 DNA reads as TGTGCCAGCAGGGGGGGGCCAGGTGTCCTGACTTTC.

The genes are TRBV28 and TRBJ1-1; 7 bases line up with TRBD1. Unmatched junction bases numbered 7, after V lost 4 bases and J lost 5 bases. This CDR3 spans 14 amino acids. Germline CDR1 MDHEN, CDR2 SYDVKM. The CDR3 is CASSSDREITEAFF. The CDR3 nucleotides are TGTGCCAGCAGTTCAGACAGGGAAATAACTGAAGCTTTCTTT. Drawing the rest from reference TRBV28 and TRBJ1-1, the complete variable domain is DVKVTQSSRYLVKRTGEKVFLECVQDMDHENMFWYRQDPGLGLRLIYFSYDVKMKEKGDIPEGYSVSREKKERFSLILESASTNQTSMYLCASSSDREITEAFFGQGTRLTVV.

This clone was seen a handful of times. The gene calls are TRBV30 and TRBJ1-2; D gene unclear. The V gene lost 4 bases and the J gene lost 12 bases, with 18 bases spanning the gap. CDR3 length: 12 residues. The germline V gene encodes CDR1 GTSNPN and CDR2 SVGIG (reference sequence). For the CDR3, the DNA is TGTGCCTGGACTACATATTCCCCGCGGAACACCTTC. Protein: CAWTTYSPRNTF.

The chain couples TRBV18 to TRBJ1-1, with D possibly matching TRBD1 (5 bases). The ends were cut back, 1 base at V and 1 base at J, with 10 bases in the middle. The CDR3 has 15 residues. In germline, CDR1 is KGHSH, CDR2 LQKENI. Here the CDR3 reads CASSPRTGPNTEAFF. The CDR3 nucleotides read TGTGCCAGCTCACCACGAACAGGACCGAACACTGAAGCTTTCTTT.

The chain employs TRBV10-3 and TRBJ2-5, with 11 nucleotides matching TRBD1. V shed 4 bases, J shed 5 bases, and the junction held 3 bases outside the gene matches. The CDR3 contains 14 residues. Per germline, CDR1 ENHRY and CDR2 SYGVKD. The CDR3 sequence is CAISGTGGWETQYF. CDR3 DNA sequence: TGTGCCATCAGTGGGACAGGGGGCTGGGAGACCCAGTACTTC.

This clone came up once. The J gene is TRBJ1-3, the V gene TRBV7-8; D gene uncertain. The CDR3 contains 15 residues. Germline values: CDR1 SGHVS, CDR2 FQNEAQ. Trimming pared 2 bases from V and 2 bases from J, leaving 10 bases between. The CDR3 is CASSLRIGAGNTIYF. CDR3 nucleotides: TGTGCCAGCAGCTTAAGGATAGGAGCTGGAAACACCATATATTTT.

The genes are TRBV6-1 and TRBJ1-5; possible D gene TRBD1, 5 bases. V lost 7 bases and J lost 4, with 8 bases in between. Germline V gives CDR1 MNHNS, CDR2 SASEGT. The CDR3 spans 12 residues. In nucleotides, the CDR3 is TGTGCCAGCACAAAGGGGAATCAGCCCCAGCATTTT. This gives the protein CASTKGNQPQHF.

The V gene is TRBV14, the J gene TRBJ2-7, with D possibly TRBD2 on 6 matching bases. The germline gives CDR1 SGHDN, CDR2 FVKESK. This CDR3 has 17 residues. With 0 bases removed from V and 2 bases from J, the gap between germline ends came to 17 bases. The CDR3 DNA sequence: TGTGCCAGCAGCCAAGATCTTGCTTGGCGGGGACCCTACGAGCAGTACTTC. This encodes CASSQDLAWRGPYEQYF.

The chain uses TRBV5-1 and TRBJ2-3, with D uncertain. There are 13 residues in the CDR3. Germline CDR1 SGHRS, CDR2 YFSETQ. V was clipped by 0 bases and J by 8 bases, with 10 bases between them. CDR3 DNA sequence: TGCGCCAGCAGCTTGGCTGAGCCGGGTACGCAGTATTTT. Its translation is CASSLAEPGTQYF.